This record concerns one T cell receptor beta chain sequence. V shed 2 bases and J shed 5 bases, with 13 bases lying between them. Germline CDR1 reads MDHEN; CDR2 reads SYDVKM. The CDR3 is 15 residues long. Assay used: immunoSEQ multiplex PCR; TCRdb lists only in-frame clones, some missing. Here the sample spans approximately 390,000 clones, nearly 90% being singletons. The sample comes from a study of blood T cell repertoires in COVID-19. Assignment of participants to cohorts was predicated upon participant-reported clinical history. This TCR was sampled from a woman between 40 and 55 years old with acute COVID-19. The gene calls are TRBV28 and TRBJ2-1; TRBD1 is a possible D gene (7 bases). The sample was PBMCs or T cells enriched from blood (not recorded which). As DNA, the CDR3 is TGTGCCAGCAGTTTAATTCAGGGGGGTAACAATGAGCAGTTCTTC. Translation: CASSLIQGGNNEQFF.